This T cell receptor beta chain originates from a study of blood T cell repertoires in COVID-19 (dated by TCRdb to about 2020). Background for the entire study: Samples from collaborators originated in the United States, Italy and Spain and spanned both the acute and convalescent phases of COVID-19. The prospective study material was composed of cDNA or gDNA derived from T cells, B-cell-depleted T cells, or PBMCs. Subjects who had been exposed to COVID-19, were actively infected with it, or had recovered from it provided the deeply sampled blood TCRbeta repertoires that made up the dataset. The repertoires were released in a freely available public database meant as a resource for research on the immune response to SARS-CoV-2. Samples came from the ongoing ImmuneRACE study (first 160 participants) plus 1,254 subjects from 6 global collaborators. Sample metadata almost always included a de-identified subject ID, COVID-19 status, age in years and sex. Where HLA class I and class II types were available, the types were taken from metadata supplied by the sample provider, not from assay-based typing. What the study reported, not specific to this receptor: How much clinical and demographic metadata was included differed by source and by participant, and the metadata was provided uncurated.

The collaborating institutions used their own protocols to collect whole blood in K2EDTA tubes. For TCRbeta analysis, collaborator samples were shipped as frozen whole blood, as isolated PBMCs, or as DNA extracted from either sample type. The immunoSEQ Assay, a bias-controlled multiplex PCR, was used to amplify TCRbeta CDR3 regions from genomic DNA. The original methods were these. Nucleated cell counts per sample were estimated from amplification of reference gene primers within the assay. To quantify the absolute abundance of each unique TCRbeta CDR3 rearrangement, sequence reads were collapsed and filtered. For each sample, productive Simpson clonality was calculated by taking the square root of Simpson's diversity index across productive rearrangements. What TCRdb holds here is the immuneACCESS table cut down to in-frame rearrangements. Part of the clones is not present; checked against another copy, under half of the missing clones reflect an unresolved V gene, and the others are unexplained. That table furnishes V, J and clone size, whereas the DNA furnished D and trimming. The sample data list tens of thousands of clones, and 80% to 90% of these were observed just once. The top ten clonotypes cover around 9% of the sample.

At the junction V is shortened by 8 bases and J by 3 bases; bases outside the gene matches: 12. From a lookup of the germline V gene, CDR1 and CDR2 are WSHSY and SAAADI. Taken from cysteine to phenylalanine, the CDR3 has 15 residues. The DNA shown is the 45-base CDR3, in frame from base 1. As concerns this clone: The antigen it recognizes is unknown. Base qualities were left out, and no much larger clone turns up one base away.

The sequence came from a man older than 75 with acute or convalescent COVID-19. The chain was built from TRBV10-2 and TRBJ2-7; 8 middle bases align to TRBD1. Sequences were obtained from peripheral blood. The CDR3 protein: CASGLTGVTHYEQYF. The DNA sequence is TGCGCCAGCGGCTTGACAGGGGTGACCCACTACGAGCAGTACTTC.